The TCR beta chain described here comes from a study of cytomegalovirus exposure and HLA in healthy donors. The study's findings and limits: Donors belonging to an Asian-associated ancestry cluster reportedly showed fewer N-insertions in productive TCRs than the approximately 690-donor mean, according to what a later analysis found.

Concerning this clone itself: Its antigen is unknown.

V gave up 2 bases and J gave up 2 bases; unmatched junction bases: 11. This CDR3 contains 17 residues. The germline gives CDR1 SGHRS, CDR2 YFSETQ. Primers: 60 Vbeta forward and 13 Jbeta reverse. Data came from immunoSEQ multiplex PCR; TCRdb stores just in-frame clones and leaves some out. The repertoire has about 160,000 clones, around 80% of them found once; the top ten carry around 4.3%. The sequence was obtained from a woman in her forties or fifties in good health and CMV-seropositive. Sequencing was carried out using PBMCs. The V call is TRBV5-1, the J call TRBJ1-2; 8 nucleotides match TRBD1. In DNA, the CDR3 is TGCGCCAGCAGCTTCTCGACAGGGGAGGTAGTAAACTATGGCTACACCTTC. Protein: CASSFSTGEVVNYGYTF.